This T cell receptor beta chain was captured by sequencing in a study of cytomegalovirus exposure and HLA in healthy donors. In the study overall: HLA-typed donors contributed 65 million to 85 million unique TCRs, which were held in an early data release. Overall study results and limits: Cytomegalovirus association was assigned to more than 150 TCR beta chains.

Concerning this clone: Its antigen is still unknown.

The CDR3 is made up of 16 amino acids. With 0 bases removed from V and 2 bases from J, the gap between germline ends came to 12 bases. Germline-derived CDR1 and CDR2 are SGHRS and YFSETQ. Researchers ran the PCR with 60 Vbeta and 13 Jbeta primers. Measured with immunoSEQ multiplex PCR; TCRdb has only the in-frame clones, and not every one. The sample holds around 200,000 clones; about 88% are singletons and the top ten take around 0.3%. The sequence came from a woman aged 25 to 39 in good health and CMV-seronegative. Input material: PBMCs. The genes are TRBV5-1 and TRBJ2-1; D remains ambiguous. CDR3 bases: TGCGCCAGCAGCTTGGTTTCAGGTGCGACCTACAATGAGCAGTTCTTC. Translation: CASSLVSGATYNEQFF.